This T cell receptor beta chain was recovered during a study of shared clonotypes between healthy human individuals. There are 12 residues in the CDR3. Germline lookup yields CDR1 PRHDT and CDR2 FYEKMQ (reference sequence). Between the trimmed V and J ends, which lost 0 bases and 3 bases, there was a span of 3 bases. Note on this clone: In the same sample, other DNA sequences code for this CDR3.

In the sorted-subset replicate PCRs, around 0.2 ug DNA, roughly 29,000 T cell genomes, was used. As processed by the authors: In the immunoSEQ data, sequences were junction-only and lacked quality scores, so filtering differed. Libraries were prepared by immunoSEQ multiplex PCR; TCRdb keeps only in-frame clonotypes and omits some of them. D and trimming come from the DNA, and the V and J calls and clone size come from that table. The table includes about 800,000 clones, approximately 96% detected once. Naive CD8 cells were CD45RO-negative, positively selected for CCR7, excluding terminally differentiated effector memory CD45RA+ cells.

The V and J genes are TRBV13 and TRBJ2-7; unclear D gene. Specimen: naive CD8+ T cells sorted from blood. The clonotype originates from a man under 40 in good health. The CDR3 loop reads CASSLGLYEQYF. In nucleotides, the CDR3 is TGTGCCAGCAGCTTAGGTCTCTACGAGCAGTACTTC.